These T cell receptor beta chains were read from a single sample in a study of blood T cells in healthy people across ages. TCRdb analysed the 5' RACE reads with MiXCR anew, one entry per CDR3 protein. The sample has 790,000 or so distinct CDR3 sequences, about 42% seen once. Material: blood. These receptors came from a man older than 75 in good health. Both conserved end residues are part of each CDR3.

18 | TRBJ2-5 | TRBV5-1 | CASSRQGASGTPQETQYF
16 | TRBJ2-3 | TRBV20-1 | CSATPDRATSTDTQYF
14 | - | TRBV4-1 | CASSHVGGLNEQYF
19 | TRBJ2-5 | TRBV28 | CASSLGHGLAGKYQETQYF
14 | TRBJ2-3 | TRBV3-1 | CASSQDWVSDTQYF
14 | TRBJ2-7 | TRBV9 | CASSAPGLVYEQYF
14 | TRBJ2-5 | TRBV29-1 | CSVEVQASEETQYF
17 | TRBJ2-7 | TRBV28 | CASSLTPGQYFSYEQYF
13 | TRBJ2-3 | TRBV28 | CASRTSGKDTQYF
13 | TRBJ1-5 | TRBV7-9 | CASSPKVGQPQHF
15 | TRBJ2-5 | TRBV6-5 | CASSRYDRFQETQYF
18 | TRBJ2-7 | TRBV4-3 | CASSQDLLASGRADEQYF
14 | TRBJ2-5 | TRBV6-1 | CASSVGLIQETQYF
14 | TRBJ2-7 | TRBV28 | CASSLLDLSYEQYF